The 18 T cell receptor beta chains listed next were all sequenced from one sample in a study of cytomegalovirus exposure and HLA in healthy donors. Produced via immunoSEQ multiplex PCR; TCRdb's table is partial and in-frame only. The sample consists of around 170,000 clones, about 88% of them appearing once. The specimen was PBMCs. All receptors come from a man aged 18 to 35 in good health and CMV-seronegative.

The CDR3 region is CASPGGGPVYGYTF. CDR3 in DNA: TGTGCCAGCCCCGGTGGGGGCCCCGTATATGGCTACACCTTC. The chain employs TRBV2 and TRBJ1-2, with a weak D call TRBD1 (6 bases). Trimming left V 8 bases short and J 5 bases short, with 18 bases between. The germline V gene has CDR1 SNHLY and CDR2 FYNNEI. The CDR3 totals 14 residues.

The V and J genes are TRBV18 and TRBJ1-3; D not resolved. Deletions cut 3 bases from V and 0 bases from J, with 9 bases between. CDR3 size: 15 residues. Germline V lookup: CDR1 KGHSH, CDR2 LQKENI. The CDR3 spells CASSPPGFSGNTIYF. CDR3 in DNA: TGTGCCAGCTCACCCCCAGGATTCTCTGGAAACACCATATATTTT.

The CDR3, as DNA: TGTGCCAGCAGGACAGGGGGTCGCAATTCACCCCTCCACTTT. This translates into CASRTGGRNSPLHF. The rearrangement joins TRBV2 to TRBJ1-6; TRBD1 aligns across 9 bases. Germline values: CDR1 SNHLY, CDR2 FYNNEI. The CDR3 is made up of 14 amino acids. The ends lost 6 bases at V and 7 bases at J; junction bases unmatched: 4.

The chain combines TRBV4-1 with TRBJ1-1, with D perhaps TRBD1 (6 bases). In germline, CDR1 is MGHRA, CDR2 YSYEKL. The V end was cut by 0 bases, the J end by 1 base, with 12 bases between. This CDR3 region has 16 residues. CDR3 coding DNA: TGCGCCAGCAGCCAAGAAGGGGGACATCAGAACACTGAAGCTTTCTTT. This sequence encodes CASSQEGGHQNTEAFF.

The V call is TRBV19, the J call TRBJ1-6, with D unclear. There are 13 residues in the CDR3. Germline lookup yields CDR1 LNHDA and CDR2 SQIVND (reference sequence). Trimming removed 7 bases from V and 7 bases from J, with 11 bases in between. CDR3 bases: TGTGCCAGTAAGAAGGAGATAAATTCACCCCTCCACTTT. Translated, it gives CASKKEINSPLHF. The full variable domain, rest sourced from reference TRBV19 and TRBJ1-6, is DGGITQSPKYLFRKEGQNVTLSCEQNLNHDAMYWYRQDPGQGLRLIYYSQIVNDFQKGDIAEGYSVSREKKESFPLTVTSAQKNPTAFYLCASKKEINSPLHFGNGTRLTVT.

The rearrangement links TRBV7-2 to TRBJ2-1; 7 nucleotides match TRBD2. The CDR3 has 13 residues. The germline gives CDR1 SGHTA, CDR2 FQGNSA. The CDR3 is CATGAGYYNEQFF. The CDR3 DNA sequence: TGTGCTACGGGAGCGGGGTACTACAATGAGCAGTTCTTC.

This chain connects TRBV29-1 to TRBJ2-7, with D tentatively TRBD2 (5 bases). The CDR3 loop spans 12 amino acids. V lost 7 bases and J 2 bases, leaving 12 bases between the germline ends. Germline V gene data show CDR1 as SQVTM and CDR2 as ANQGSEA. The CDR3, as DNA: TGCAGCGGTGGACTGGGAACCTACGAGCAGTACTTC. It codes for CSGGLGTYEQYF.

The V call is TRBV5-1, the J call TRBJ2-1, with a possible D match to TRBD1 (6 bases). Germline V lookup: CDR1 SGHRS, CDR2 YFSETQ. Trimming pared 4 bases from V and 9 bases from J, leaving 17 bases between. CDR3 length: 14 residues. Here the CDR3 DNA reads TGCGCCAGCAGCCCATACGACAGGTACGGTGAGCAGTTCTTC. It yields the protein CASSPYDRYGEQFF. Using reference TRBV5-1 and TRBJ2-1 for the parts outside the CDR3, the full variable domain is KAGVTQTPRYLIKTRGQQVTLSCSPISGHRSVSWYQQTPGQGLQFLFEYFSETQRNKGNFPGRFSGRQFSNSRSEMNVSTLELGDSALYLCASSPYDRYGEQFFGPGTRLTVL.

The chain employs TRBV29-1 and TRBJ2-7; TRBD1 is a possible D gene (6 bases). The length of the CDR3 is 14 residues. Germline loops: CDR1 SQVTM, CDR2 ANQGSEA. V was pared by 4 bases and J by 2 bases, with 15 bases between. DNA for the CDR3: TGCAGCGTTGGGGACATTCGGGCGGCCTACGAGCAGTACTTC. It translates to CSVGDIRAAYEQYF.

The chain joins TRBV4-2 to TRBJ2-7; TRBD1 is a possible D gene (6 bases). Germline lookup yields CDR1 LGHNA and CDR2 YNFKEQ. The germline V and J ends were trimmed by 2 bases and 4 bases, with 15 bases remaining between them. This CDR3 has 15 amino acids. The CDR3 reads CASSQNTGSGYEQYF. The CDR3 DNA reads TGTGCCAGCAGCCAAAATACAGGGAGTGGGTACGAGCAGTACTTC.

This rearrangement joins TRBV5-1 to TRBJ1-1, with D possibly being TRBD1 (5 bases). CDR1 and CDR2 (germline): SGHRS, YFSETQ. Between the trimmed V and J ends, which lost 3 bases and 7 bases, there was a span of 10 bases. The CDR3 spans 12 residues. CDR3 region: CASSSQGVEAFF. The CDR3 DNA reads TGCGCCAGCAGCTCCCAAGGGGTTGAAGCTTTCTTT.

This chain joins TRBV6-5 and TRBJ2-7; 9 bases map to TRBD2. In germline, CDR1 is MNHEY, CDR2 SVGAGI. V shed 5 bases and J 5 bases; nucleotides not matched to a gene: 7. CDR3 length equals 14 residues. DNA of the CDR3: TGTGCCAGCAGTAGGGGACTAGCCGCCCACGAGCAGTACTTC. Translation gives CASSRGLAAHEQYF.

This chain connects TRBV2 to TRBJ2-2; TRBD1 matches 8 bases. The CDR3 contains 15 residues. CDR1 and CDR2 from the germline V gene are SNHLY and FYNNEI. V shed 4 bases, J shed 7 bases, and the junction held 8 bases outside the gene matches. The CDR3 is CASSAPGGLIGELFF. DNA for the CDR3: TGTGCCAGCAGTGCCCCAGGGGGCCTGATCGGGGAGCTGTTTTTT.

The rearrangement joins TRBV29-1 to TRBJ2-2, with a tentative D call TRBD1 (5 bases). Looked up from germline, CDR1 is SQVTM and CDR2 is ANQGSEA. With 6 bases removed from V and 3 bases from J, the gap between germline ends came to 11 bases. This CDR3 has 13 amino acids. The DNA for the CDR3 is TGCAGCGTACGGACACGCGACACCGGGGAGCTGTTTTTT. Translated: CSVRTRDTGELFF.

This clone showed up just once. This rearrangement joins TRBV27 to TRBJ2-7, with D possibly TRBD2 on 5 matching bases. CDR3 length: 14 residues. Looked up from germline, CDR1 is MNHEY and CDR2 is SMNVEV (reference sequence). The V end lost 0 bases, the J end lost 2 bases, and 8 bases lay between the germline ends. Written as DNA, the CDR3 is TGTGCCAGCAGTTTATCGTCACTAGCCTACGAGCAGTACTTC. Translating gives CASSLSSLAYEQYF.

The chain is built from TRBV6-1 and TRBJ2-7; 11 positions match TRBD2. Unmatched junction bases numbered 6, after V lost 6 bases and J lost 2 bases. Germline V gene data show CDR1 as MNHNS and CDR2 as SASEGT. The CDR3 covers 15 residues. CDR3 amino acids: CASSAGLAVPYEQYV. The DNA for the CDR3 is TGTGCCAGCAGCGCGGGACTAGCGGTGCCCTACGAGCAGTACGTC.

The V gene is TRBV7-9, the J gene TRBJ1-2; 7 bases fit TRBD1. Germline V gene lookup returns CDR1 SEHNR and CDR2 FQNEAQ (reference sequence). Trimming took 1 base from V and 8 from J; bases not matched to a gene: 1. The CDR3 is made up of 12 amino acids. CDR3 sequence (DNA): TGTGCCAGCAGCTTAGGACAGGGCGGCTACACCTTC. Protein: CASSLGQGGYTF.

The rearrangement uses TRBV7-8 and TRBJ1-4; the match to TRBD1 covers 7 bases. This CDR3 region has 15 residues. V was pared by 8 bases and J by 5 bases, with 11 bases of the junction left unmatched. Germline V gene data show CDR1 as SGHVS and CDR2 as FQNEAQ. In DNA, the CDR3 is TGTGCCAGCTCGGTGATTGGGACAGACAATGAAAAACTGTTTTTT. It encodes CASSVIGTDNEKLFF.